This T cell receptor (beta chain) was observed in a study of shared clonotypes between healthy human individuals (dated by TCRdb to 2019 to 2021). Looking at the study overall: Three men and a couple of women, aged 18 to 49 years, made up the cohort. For each donor, three plates each were used for CD4 naive and CD4 memory, two plates were used for CD8 naive, and one plate was used for CD8 memory. Each donor's leukapheresis produced roughly between about 0.9 and 9.5 billion PBMCs. To increase sequencing depth and limit assay-specific biases, TCR repertoire library preparation and sequencing were carried out by different laboratories using diverse techniques. To estimate repertoire size and how much clonotype sharing occurs between individuals, the study deeply sequenced the blood TCR repertoires of about 5 healthy adults. The research as a whole found: Rarefaction of sorted-subset datasets indicated incomplete sequencing despite the large sequencing depth. When a few donors were compared, the shared fraction of clonotypes was around 5% for naive CD4, around 3.6% for naive CD8, about 2.4% for memory CD4, and less than 0.45% for memory CD8. Based on pairwise subsampling, the degree of clonotype sharing among donors was expected to be affected by sequencing depth. Sampling was restricted to blood, and TCR repertoires in tissues likely differ from the TCR repertoires found in blood. Higher generation probabilities were observed for clonotypes shared by all four sorted-subset donors than for non-shared clonotypes. Because the study included only a small number of donors, the genetic and exposure-history diversity represented was limited. Naive subsets generally had larger estimated clonotype richness than memory subsets.

Using the deep immunoSEQ assay, TCR CDR3 regions were amplified from genomic DNA by multiplex PCR. Extracted genomic DNA from each cell subset was distributed evenly across all wells of several immunoSEQ 96-well plates, and each plate was treated as a replicate. For sorted subsets, 200 to 250 ng of genomic DNA, equivalent to 30,000 or so T cell genomes, went into each replicate PCR. Purified libraries were quantified with a Qubit 3.0 fluorometer, sized on a Bioanalyzer 2100, and re-quantified with the KAPA Library Quantification kit. Every immunoSEQ 96-well plate was sequenced on a separate single-read 150-cycle Illumina NextSeq 550 flow cell. The authors' pipeline ran thus. Because the immunoSEQ output held only junctional sequences and lacked quality scores, the filtering could not match the filtering applied to full-length reads. Sequences were annotated with PyIR, a Python wrapper for IgBLAST v1.9, and V/J genes and CDR3 were assigned using IMGT germline references. Reads were removed for weak V/J assignments (E-value above 1e-6), missing CDR3, stop codons, out-of-frame junctions, or ambiguous translated residues. A V3J clonotype was defined by an identical inferred V gene, J gene, and CDR3 amino acid sequence. Percentage overlap between repertoires was computed as shared unique clonotypes divided by the size of the smaller repertoire. Three approaches were used to assess repertoire richness: RTK rarefaction, the Chao1 estimator, and Recon v2.1 estimates of unobserved clonotypes. Generation probabilities were computed with OLGA for all TCRbeta clonotypes obtained by the gDNA method from a handful of donors. Not all clones reach the TCRdb copy of this immuneACCESS table, which keeps in-frame sequences only. Checked studies attribute under half of the gap to unresolved V genes and leave the rest unexplained. Clone size and V and J calls were adopted from that table, with D and trimming inferred from the DNA. This sample has some 2.3 million clones in its table, and 85% to 95% of those were observed once. The ten largest clones represent about 0.39% of the sample.

A word on this clone: No antigen is known for it. Per-nucleotide qualities are absent, and no much larger clonotype sits a single base away.

The CDR3 numbers 16 residues from cysteine through phenylalanine. The retained sequence is limited to the CDR3, 48 bases, with the frame set at the first base. From a lookup of the germline V gene, CDR1 and CDR2 are SGHRS and YFSETQ. A distance of 11 bases separates the germline ends of V and J, which lose 0 bases and 0 bases respectively. Healthy HIV-negative adults with no recently reported acute infections or vaccinations were included as donors. Only Caucasian adults living in Nashville, Tennessee, USA were represented among the donors. CD4+ T cells were enriched by magnetic negative selection; naive cells were then positively selected on CD45RA, and the negative fraction formed the memory subset. After blood collection by leukapheresis, PBMCs were isolated using Ficoll-Histopaque density gradient centrifugation and then cryopreserved in the vapor phase of liquid nitrogen. Purity and quantity of every magnetically sorted T cell population were checked by analytical flow cytometry. From each sorted fraction, genomic DNA was isolated and quantified by UV absorbance on a Nanodrop 2000c.

What was sequenced was naive CD4+ T cells from PBMCs. Taken with the paper, the label for cell subset or site translates to: CD45RA+ positively selected. The TCR sequence derives from a man between 18 and 35 years old in good health. Some clones in this sample may be carry-over from other donors' samples. The rearrangement combines TRBV5-1 with TRBJ2-3; D gene: possibly TRBD1, on 6 matching bases. This receptor carries the CDR3 CASSLAQQGSTDTQYF. The DNA reads as follows: TGCGCCAGCAGCTTGGCCCAACAGGGCAGCACAGATACGCAGTATTTT.